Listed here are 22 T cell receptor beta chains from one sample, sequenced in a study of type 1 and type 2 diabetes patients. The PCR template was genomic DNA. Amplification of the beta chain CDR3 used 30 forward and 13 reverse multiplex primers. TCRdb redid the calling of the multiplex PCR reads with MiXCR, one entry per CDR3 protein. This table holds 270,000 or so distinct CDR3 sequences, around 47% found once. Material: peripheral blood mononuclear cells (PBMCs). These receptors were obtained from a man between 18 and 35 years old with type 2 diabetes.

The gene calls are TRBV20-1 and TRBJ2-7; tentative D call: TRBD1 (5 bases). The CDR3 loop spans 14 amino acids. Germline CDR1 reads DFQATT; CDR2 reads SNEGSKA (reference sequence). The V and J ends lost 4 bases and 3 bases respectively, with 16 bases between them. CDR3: CSATSRQTDYEQYF. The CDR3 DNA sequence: TGCAGTGCTACCTCACGACAGACGGACTACGAGCAGTACTTC.

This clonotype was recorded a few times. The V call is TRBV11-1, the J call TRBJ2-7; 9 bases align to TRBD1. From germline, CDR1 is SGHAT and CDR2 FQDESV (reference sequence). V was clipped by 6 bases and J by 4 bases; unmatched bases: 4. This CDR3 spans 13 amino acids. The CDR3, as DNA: TGTGCCAGCAGTTTCGACAGGGGGTACGAGCAGTACTTC. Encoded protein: CASSFDRGYEQYF.

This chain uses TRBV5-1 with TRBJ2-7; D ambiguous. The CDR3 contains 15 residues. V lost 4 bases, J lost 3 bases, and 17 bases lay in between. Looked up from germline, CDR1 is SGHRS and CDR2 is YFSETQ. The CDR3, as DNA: TGCGCCAGCAGCGCCTATAGTGGGGATTTCTACGAGCAGTACTTC. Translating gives CASSAYSGDFYEQYF.

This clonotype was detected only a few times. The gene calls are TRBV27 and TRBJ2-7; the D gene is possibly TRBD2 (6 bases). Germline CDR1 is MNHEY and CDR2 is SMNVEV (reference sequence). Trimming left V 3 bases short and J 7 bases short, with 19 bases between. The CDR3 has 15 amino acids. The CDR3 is CASSLKGLSGSEQYF. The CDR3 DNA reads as TGTGCCAGCAGTTTGAAGGGACTGTCAGGCTCTGAGCAGTACTTC.

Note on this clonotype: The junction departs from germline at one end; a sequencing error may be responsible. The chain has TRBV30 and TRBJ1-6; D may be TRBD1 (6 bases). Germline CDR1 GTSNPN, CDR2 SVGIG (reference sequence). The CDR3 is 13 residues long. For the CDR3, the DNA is TGTGCCTGGGGTGTACAGGGTTGGTCACCCCTCCACTTT. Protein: CAWGVQGWSPLHF.

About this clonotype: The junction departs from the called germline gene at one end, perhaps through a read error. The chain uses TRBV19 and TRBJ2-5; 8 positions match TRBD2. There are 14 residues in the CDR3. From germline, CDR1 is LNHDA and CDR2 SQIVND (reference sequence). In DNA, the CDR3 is TGTGCCGGTAGTATAACTAGCGGACAAGAGACCCAGTACTTC. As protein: CAGSITSGQETQYF.

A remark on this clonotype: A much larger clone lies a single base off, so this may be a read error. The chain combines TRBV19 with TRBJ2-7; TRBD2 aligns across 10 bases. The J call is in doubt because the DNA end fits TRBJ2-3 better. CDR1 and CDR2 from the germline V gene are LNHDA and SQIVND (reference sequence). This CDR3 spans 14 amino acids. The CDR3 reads CASSMSSGSDTQYF. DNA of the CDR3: TGTGCCAGTAGTATGTCTAGCGGGAGCGATACGCAGTATTTT.

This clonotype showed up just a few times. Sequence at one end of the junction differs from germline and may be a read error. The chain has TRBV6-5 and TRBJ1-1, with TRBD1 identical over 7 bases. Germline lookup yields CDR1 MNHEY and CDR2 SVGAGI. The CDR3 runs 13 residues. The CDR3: CAISEGQTTEAFF. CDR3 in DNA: TGTGCCATCAGTGAGGGACAGACCACTGAAGCTTTCTTT.

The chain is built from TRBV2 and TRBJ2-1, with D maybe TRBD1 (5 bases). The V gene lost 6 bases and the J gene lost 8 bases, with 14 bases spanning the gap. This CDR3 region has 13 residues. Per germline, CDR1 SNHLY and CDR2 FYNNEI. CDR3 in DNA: TGTGCCAGCAGCCCAGGCCTAGGGGATGAGCAGTTCTTC. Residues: CASSPGLGDEQFF.

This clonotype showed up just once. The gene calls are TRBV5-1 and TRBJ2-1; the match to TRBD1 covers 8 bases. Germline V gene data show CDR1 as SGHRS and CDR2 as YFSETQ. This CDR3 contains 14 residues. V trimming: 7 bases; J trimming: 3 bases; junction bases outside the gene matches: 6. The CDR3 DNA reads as TGCGCCAGCCGGGAGACAGGGGACTACAATGAGCAGTTCTTC. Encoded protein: CASRETGDYNEQFF.

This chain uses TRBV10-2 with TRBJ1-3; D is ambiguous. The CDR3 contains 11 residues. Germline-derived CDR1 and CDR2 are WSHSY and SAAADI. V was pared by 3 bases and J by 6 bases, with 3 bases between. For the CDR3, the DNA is TGCGCCAGCAGTGAAGAAAACACCATATATTTT. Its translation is CASSEENTIYF.

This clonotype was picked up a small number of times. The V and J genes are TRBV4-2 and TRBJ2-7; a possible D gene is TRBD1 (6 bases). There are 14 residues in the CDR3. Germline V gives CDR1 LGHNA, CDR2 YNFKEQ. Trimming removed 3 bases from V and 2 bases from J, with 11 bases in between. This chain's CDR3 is CASSHRTDTYEQYF. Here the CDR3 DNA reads TGTGCCAGCAGCCACCGGACAGATACCTACGAGCAGTACTTC.

CDR3 residues: CASSLVSGQETQYF. For the CDR3, the DNA is TGTGCCAGCAGCTTGGTTTCAGGGCAAGAGACCCAGTACTTC. V is TRBV5-6 and J is TRBJ2-5; tentative D call: TRBD1 (5 bases). With 0 bases removed from V and 2 bases from J, the gap between germline ends came to 8 bases. This CDR3 has 14 amino acids. The germline V gene has CDR1 SGHDT and CDR2 YYEEEE.

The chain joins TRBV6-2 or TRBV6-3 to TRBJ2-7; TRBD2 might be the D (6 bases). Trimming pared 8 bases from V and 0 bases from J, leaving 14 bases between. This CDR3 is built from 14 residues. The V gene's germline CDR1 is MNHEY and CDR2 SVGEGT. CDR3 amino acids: CASDDSGSSYEQYF. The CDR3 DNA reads TGTGCCAGCGATGATAGCGGATCCTCCTACGAGCAGTACTTC.

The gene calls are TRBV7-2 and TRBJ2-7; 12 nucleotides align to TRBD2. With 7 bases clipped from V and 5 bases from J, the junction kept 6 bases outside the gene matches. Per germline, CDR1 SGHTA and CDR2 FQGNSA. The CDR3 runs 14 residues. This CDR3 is CASNRTSGTDEQYF. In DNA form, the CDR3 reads TGTGCCAGCAATCGGACTAGCGGGACCGACGAGCAGTACTTC.

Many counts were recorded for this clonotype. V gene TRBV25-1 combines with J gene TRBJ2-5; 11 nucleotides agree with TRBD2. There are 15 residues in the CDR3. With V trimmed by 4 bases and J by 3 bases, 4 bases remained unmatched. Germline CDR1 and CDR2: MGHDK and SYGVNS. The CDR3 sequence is CASSGPTSGEETQYF. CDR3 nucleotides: TGTGCCAGCAGTGGGCCGACTAGCGGGGAAGAGACCCAGTACTTC.

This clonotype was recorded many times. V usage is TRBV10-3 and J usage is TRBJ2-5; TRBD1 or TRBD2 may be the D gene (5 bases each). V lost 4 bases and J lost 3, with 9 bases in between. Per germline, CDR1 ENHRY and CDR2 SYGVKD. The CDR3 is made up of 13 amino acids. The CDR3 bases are TGTGCCATCAGTGGGGACGGTGAAGAGACCCAGTACTTC. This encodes CAISGDGEETQYF.

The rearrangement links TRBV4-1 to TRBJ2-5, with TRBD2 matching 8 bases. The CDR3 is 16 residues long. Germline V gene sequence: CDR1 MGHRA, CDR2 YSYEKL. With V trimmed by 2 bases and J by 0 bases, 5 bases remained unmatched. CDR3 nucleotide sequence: TGCGCCAGCAGCCAATGGCTAGCGGGCTACCAAGAGACCCAGTACTTC. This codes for CASSQWLAGYQETQYF.

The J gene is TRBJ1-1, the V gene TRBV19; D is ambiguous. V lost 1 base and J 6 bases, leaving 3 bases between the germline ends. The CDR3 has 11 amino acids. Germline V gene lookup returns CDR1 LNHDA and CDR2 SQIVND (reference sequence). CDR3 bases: TGTGCCAGTAGTATAGGCCCTGAAGCTTTCTTT. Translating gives CASSIGPEAFF.

The CDR3 sequence is CASSVDGQGTYEQYF. The CDR3 DNA follows: TGTGCCAGCAGCGTAGATGGTCAGGGTACTTACGAGCAGTACTTC. The chain links TRBV9 to TRBJ2-7, with a weak D call TRBD1 (5 bases). This CDR3 is built from 15 residues. V shed 0 bases and J shed 4 bases, with 14 bases lying between them. From germline, CDR1 is SGDLS and CDR2 YYNGEE.

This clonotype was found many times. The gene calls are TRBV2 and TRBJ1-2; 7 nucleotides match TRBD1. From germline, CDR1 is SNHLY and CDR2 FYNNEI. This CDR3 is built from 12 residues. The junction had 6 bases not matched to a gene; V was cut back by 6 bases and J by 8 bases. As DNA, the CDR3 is TGTGCCAGCAGCCCGGGAGGGGGCGGCTACACCTTC. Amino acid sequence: CASSPGGGGYTF.

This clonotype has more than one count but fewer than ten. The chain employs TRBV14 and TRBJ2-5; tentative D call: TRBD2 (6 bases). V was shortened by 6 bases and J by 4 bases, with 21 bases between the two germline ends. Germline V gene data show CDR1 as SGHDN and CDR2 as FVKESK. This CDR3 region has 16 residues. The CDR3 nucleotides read TGTGCCAGCAGTCTATCTCGGGGGTTTCGGGGAGAGACCCAGTACTTC. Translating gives CASSLSRGFRGETQYF.